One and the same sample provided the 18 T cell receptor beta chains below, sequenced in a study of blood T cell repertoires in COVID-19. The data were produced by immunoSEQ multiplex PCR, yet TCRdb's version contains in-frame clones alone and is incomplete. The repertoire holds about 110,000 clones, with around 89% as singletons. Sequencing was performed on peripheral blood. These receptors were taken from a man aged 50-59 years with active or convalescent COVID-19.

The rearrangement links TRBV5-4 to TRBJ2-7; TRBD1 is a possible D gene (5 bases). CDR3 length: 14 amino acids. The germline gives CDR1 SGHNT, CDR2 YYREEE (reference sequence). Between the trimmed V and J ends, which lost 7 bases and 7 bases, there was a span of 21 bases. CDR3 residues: CASAAGPPNREQYF. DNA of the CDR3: TGTGCCAGCGCAGCCGGACCCCCAAACAGGGAGCAGTACTTC.

The CDR3 loop is CASSDQFTGELFF. The CDR3 nucleotides read TGTGCCAGCAGTGACCAGTTCACCGGGGAGCTGTTTTTT. This chain connects TRBV6-4 to TRBJ2-2; no clear D. CDR3 length equals 13 residues. CDR1 and CDR2 (germline): MRHNA, SNTAGT. V was pared by 2 bases and J by 4 bases, with 5 bases between.

CDR3: CASSWGGRYGEAFF. The CDR3, as DNA: TGCGCCAGCAGCTGGGGGGGACGGTACGGTGAAGCTTTCTTT. The V gene is TRBV5-1, the J gene TRBJ1-1; a possible D gene is TRBD1 (5 bases). Trimming left V 3 bases short and J 7 bases short, with 16 bases between. The CDR3 extends over 14 amino acids. Germline V gives CDR1 SGHRS, CDR2 YFSETQ.

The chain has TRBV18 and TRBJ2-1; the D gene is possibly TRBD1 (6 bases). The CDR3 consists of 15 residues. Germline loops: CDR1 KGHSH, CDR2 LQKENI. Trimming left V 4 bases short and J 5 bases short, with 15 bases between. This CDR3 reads CASSQQGSRDNEQFF. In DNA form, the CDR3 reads TGTGCCAGCTCACAGCAGGGGTCTCGGGACAATGAGCAGTTCTTC.

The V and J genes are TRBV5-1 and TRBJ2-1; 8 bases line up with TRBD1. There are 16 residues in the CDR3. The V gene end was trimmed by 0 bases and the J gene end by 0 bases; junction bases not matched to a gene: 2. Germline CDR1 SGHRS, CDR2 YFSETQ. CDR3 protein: CASSLDRGSSYNEQFF. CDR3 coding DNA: TGCGCCAGCAGCTTGGACAGGGGGAGCTCCTACAATGAGCAGTTCTTC.

This CDR3 reads CASIGIQGARYNEQFF. The CDR3 DNA is TGTGCCAGTATTGGGATCCAGGGGGCGAGATACAATGAGCAGTTCTTC. This rearrangement joins TRBV19 to TRBJ2-1, with 8 bases matching TRBD1. This CDR3 has 16 amino acids. The J segment lost 4 bases and the V segment lost 7 bases, leaving 12 bases of the junction unmatched. Germline lookup yields CDR1 LNHDA and CDR2 SQIVND (reference sequence). The full variable domain, with the rest looked up from reference TRBV19 and TRBJ2-1, is DGGITQSPKYLFRKEGQNVTLSCEQNLNHDAMYWYRQDPGQGLRLIYYSQIVNDFQKGDIAEGYSVSREKKESFPLTVTSAQKNPTAFYLCASIGIQGARYNEQFFGPGTRLTVL.

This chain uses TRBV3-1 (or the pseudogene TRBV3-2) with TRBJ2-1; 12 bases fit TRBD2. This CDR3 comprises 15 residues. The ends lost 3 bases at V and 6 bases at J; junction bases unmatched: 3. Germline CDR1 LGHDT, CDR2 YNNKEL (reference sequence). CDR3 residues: CASSQTSGRLNEQFF. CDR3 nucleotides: TGTGCCAGCAGCCAGACTAGCGGGAGACTCAATGAGCAGTTCTTC.

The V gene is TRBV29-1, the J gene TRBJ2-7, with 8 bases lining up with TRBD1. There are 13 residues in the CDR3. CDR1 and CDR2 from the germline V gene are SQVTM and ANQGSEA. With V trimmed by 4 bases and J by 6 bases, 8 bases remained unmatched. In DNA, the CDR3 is TGCAGCGTTGCTTACCGACAGGGGAGCGAGCAGTACTTC. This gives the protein CSVAYRQGSEQYF.

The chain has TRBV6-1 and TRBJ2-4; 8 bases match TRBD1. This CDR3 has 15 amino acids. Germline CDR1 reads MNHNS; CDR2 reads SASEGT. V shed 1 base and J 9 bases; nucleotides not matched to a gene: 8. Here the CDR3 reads CASSEGGGTGGIQYF. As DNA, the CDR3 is TGTGCCAGCAGTGAAGGCGGTGGGACAGGCGGCATTCAGTACTTC.

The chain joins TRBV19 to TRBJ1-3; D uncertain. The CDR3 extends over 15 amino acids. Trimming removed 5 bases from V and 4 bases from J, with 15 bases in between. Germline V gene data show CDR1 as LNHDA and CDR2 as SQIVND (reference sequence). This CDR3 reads CASSGAAVFGNTIYF. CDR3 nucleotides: TGTGCCAGTAGTGGAGCGGCAGTCTTCGGAAACACCATATATTTT.

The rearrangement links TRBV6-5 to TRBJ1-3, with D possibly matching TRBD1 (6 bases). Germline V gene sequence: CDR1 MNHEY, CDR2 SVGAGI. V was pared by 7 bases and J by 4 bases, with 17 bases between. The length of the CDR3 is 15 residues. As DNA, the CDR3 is TGTGCCAGCACCTTGGGGGGGGCGGGAGGAAACACCATATATTTT. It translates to CASTLGGAGGNTIYF.

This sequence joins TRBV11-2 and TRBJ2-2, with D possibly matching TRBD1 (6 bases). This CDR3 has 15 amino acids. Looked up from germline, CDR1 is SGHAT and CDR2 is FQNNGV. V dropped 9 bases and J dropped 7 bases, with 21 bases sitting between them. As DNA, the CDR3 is TGTGCCAGTCGCCTCGTGAGACAGGCGGGCGGGGAGCTGTTTTTT. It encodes CASRLVRQAGGELFF.

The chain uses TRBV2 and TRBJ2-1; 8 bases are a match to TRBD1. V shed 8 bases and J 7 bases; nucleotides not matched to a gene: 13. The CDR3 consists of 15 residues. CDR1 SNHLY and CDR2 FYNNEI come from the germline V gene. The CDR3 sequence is CASAFPGTGGNEQFF. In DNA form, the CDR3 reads TGTGCCAGCGCCTTTCCCGGGACAGGTGGGAATGAGCAGTTCTTC. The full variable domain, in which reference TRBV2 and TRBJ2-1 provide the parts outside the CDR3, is EPEVTQTPSHQVTQMGQEVILRCVPISNHLYFYWYRQILGQKVEFLVSFYNNEISEKSEIFDDQFSVERPDGSNFTLKIRSTKLEDSAMYFCASAFPGTGGNEQFFGPGTRLTVL.

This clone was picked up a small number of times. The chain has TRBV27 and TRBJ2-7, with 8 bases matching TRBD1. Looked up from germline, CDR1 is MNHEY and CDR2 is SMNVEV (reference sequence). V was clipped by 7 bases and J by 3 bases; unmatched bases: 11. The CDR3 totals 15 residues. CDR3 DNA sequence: TGTGCCAGCACCGTCGCAGGGGGCCAACACTACGAGCAGTACTTC. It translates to CASTVAGGQHYEQYF.

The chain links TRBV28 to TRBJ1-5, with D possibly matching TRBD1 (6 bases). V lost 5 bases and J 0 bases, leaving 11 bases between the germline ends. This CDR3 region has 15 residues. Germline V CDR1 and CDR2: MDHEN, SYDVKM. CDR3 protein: CASSRRQDSNQPQHF. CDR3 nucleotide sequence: TGTGCCAGCAGTAGAAGACAGGATAGCAATCAGCCCCAGCATTTT.

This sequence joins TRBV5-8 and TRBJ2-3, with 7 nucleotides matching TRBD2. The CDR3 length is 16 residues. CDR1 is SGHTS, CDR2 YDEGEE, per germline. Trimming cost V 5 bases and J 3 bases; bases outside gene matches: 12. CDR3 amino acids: CASRRRLATRTDTQYF. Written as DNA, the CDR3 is TGTGCCAGCAGACGTAGACTAGCAACTCGGACAGATACGCAGTATTTT.

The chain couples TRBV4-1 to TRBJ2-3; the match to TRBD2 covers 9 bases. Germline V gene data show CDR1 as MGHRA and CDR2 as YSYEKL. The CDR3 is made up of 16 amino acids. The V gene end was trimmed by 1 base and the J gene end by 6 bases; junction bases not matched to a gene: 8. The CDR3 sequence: CASSQVSGRTGDTQYF. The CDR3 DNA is TGCGCCAGCAGCCAAGTTAGCGGGAGAACGGGTGATACGCAGTATTTT.

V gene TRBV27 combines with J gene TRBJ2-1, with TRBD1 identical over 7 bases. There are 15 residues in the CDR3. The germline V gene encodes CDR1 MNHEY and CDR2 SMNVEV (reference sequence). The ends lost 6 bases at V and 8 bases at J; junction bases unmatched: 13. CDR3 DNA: TGTGCCAGCAGCCTCGGACAGGCTGTGGTAGATGAGCAGTTCTTC. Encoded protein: CASSLGQAVVDEQFF.